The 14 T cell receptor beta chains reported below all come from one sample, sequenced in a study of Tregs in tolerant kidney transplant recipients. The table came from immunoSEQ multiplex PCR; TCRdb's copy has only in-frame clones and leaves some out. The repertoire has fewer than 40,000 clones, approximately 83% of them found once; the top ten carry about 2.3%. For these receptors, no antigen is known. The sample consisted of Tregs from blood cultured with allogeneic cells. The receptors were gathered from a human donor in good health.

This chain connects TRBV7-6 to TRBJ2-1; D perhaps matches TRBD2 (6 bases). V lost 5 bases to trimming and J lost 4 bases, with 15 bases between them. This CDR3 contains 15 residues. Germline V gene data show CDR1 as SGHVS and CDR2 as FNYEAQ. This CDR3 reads CASSPGTGGYNEQFF. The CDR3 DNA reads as TGTGCCAGCAGCCCCGGGACTGGGGGGTACAATGAGCAGTTCTTC.

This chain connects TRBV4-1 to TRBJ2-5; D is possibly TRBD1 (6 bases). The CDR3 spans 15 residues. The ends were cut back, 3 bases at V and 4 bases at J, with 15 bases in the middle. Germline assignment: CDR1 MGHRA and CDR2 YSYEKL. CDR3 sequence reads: CASSQIQGERETQYF. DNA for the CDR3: TGCGCCAGCAGCCAGATACAGGGAGAACGAGAGACCCAGTACTTC.

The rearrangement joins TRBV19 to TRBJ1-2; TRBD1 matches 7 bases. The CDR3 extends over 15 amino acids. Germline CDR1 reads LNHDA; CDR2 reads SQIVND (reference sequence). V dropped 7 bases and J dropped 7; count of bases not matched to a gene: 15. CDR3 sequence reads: CASKPTSGTVSGYTF. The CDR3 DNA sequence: TGTGCCAGTAAGCCAACTTCCGGGACAGTTTCTGGCTACACCTTC. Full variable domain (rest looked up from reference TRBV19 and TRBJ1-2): DGGITQSPKYLFRKEGQNVTLSCEQNLNHDAMYWYRQDPGQGLRLIYYSQIVNDFQKGDIAEGYSVSREKKESFPLTVTSAQKNPTAFYLCASKPTSGTVSGYTFGSGTRLTVV.

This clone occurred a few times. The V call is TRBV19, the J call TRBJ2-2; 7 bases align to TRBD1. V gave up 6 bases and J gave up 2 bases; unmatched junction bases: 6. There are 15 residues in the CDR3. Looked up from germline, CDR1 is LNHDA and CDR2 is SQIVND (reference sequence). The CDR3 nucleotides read TGTGCCAGTAGGGCGGACAGGATTAACACCGGGGAGCTGTTTTTT. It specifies CASRADRINTGELFF.

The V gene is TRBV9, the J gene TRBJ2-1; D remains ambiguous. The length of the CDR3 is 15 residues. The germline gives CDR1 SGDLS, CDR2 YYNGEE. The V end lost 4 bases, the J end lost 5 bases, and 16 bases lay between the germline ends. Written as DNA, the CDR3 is TGTGCCAGCAGCCAGCGACCGGGCCCTAACAATGAGCAGTTCTTC. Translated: CASSQRPGPNNEQFF.

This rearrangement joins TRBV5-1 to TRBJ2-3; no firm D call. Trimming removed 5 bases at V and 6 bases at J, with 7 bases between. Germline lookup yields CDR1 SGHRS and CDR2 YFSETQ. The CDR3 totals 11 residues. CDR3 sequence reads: CASRASDTQYF. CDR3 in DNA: TGCGCCAGCAGAGCGTCCGATACGCAGTATTTT.

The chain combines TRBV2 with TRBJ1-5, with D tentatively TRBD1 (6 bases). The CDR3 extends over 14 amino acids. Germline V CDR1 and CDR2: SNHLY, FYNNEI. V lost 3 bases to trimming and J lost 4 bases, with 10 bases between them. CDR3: CASSDRTANQPQHF. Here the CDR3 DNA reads TGTGCCAGCAGTGACCGGACAGCTAATCAGCCCCAGCATTTT. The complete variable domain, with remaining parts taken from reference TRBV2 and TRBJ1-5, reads EPEVTQTPSHQVTQMGQEVILRCVPISNHLYFYWYRQILGQKVEFLVSFYNNEISEKSEIFDDQFSVERPDGSNFTLKIRSTKLEDSAMYFCASSDRTANQPQHFGDGTRLSIL.

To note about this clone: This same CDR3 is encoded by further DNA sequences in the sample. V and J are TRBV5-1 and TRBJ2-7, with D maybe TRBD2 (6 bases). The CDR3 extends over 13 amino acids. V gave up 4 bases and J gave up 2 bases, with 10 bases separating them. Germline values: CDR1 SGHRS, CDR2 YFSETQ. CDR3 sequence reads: CASSLGLTYEQYF. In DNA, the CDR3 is TGCGCCAGCAGCCTGGGACTTACCTACGAGCAGTACTTC.

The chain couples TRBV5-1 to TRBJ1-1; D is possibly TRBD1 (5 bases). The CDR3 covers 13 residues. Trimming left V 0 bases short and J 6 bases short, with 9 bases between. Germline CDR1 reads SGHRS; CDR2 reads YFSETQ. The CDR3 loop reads CASSLVPTAEAFF. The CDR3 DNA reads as TGCGCCAGCAGCTTGGTGCCGACAGCTGAAGCTTTCTTT. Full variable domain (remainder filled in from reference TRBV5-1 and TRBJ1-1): KAGVTQTPRYLIKTRGQQVTLSCSPISGHRSVSWYQQTPGQGLQFLFEYFSETQRNKGNFPGRFSGRQFSNSRSEMNVSTLELGDSALYLCASSLVPTAEAFFGQGTRLTVV.

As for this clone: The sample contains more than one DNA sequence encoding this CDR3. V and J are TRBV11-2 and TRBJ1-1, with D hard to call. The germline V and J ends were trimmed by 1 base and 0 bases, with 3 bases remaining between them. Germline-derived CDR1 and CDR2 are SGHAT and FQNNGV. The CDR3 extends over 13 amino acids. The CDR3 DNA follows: TGTGCCAGCAGCTTAGGAGTGAACACTGAAGCTTTCTTT. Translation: CASSLGVNTEAFF. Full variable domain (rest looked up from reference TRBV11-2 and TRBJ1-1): EAGVAQSPRYKIIEKRQSVAFWCNPISGHATLYWYQQILGQGPKLLIQFQNNGVVDDSQLPKDRFSAERLKGVDSTLKIQPAKLEDSAVYLCASSLGVNTEAFFGQGTRLTVV.

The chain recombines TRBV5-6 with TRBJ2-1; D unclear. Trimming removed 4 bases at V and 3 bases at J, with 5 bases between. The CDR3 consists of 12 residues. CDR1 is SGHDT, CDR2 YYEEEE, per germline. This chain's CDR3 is CASSRNYNEQFF. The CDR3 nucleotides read TGTGCCAGCAGCCGAAACTACAATGAGCAGTTCTTC.

In nucleotides, the CDR3 is TGTGCCACCTCCCGTCTGGACACTGAAGCTTTCTTT. Its translation is CATSRLDTEAFF. This chain connects TRBV13 to TRBJ1-1; D gene uncertain. In germline, CDR1 is PRHDT, CDR2 FYEKMQ (reference sequence). Trimming shortened V by 10 bases and J by 3 bases, and 12 bases separated the two germline ends. The CDR3 contains 12 residues.

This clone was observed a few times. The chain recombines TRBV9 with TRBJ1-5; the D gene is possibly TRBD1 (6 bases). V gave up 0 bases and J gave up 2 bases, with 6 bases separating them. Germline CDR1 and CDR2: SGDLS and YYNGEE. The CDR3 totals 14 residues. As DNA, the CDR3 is TGTGCCAGCAGCGTAGGACAGGGCAATCAGCCCCAGCATTTT. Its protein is CASSVGQGNQPQHF.

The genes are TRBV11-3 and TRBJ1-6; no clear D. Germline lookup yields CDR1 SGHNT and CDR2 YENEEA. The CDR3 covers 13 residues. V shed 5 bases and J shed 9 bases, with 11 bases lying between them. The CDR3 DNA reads TGTGCCAGCAGCCAGACATCAGCTTCACCCCTCCACTTT. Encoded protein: CASSQTSASPLHF.